These 28 T cell receptor beta chains came from one sample sequenced in a study of human T cells and chemical hapten exposure. From the RACE reads, TCRdb called clonotypes with MiXCR, one entry per CDR3 protein. The top ten clones hold under 3% of a sample with 380,000 or so distinct CDR3 sequences, nearly 5% of them seen once. The time point is: patch test 1, 2 weeks after DPC sensitization. The treatment was: therapeutic diphenylcyclopropenone sensitization with weekly scalp DPC. The source material was whole blood, sampled in connection with sensitization to the hapten diphenylcyclopropenone (DPC). These TCRs come from a woman in her 50s with alopecia areata. Some clones in this sample may be carry-over from other donors' samples.

This chain joins TRBV9 and TRBJ2-5, with 8 nucleotides matching TRBD2. V dropped 4 bases and J dropped 5; count of bases not matched to a gene: 10. The CDR3 runs to 15 residues. Germline assignment: CDR1 SGDLS and CDR2 YYNGEE. CDR3: CASSKGSGMAETQYF. For the CDR3, the DNA is TGTGCCAGCAGCAAGGGTAGCGGGATGGCGGAGACCCAGTACTTC.

This clonotype showed up many times. The rearrangement links TRBV19 to TRBJ2-2; D gene unclear. Germline V lookup: CDR1 LNHDA, CDR2 SQIVND (reference sequence). Between the trimmed V and J ends, which lost 1 base and 5 bases, there was a span of 11 bases. This CDR3 has 15 residues. The CDR3, as DNA: TGTGCCAGTAGTATAGTCCCGGACGGTACCGGGGAGCTGTTTTTT. Its translation: CASSIVPDGTGELFF.

This clonotype was counted many times. The CDR3 region has the DNA TGTGCCAGCAGCCAAGGTGGGGCGGACACTGAAGCTTTCTTT. This sequence encodes CASSQGGADTEAFF. The chain combines TRBV4-2 with TRBJ1-1; D might be TRBD1 (5 bases). Trimming stripped 1 base from V and 3 bases from J, with 9 bases between. There are 14 residues in the CDR3. Germline-derived CDR1 and CDR2 are LGHNA and YNFKEQ.

This clonotype was found many times. The chain joins TRBV6-5 to TRBJ2-5; 8 nucleotides line up with TRBD2. In germline, CDR1 is MNHEY, CDR2 SVGAGI. This CDR3 has 17 residues. The V segment lost 4 bases and the J segment 2 bases; nucleotides outside the gene matches: 12. Written as DNA, the CDR3 is TGTGCCAGCAGTTCCCCTCACTTAGCGGGACAACAAGAGACCCAGTACTTC. This translates into CASSSPHLAGQQETQYF.

This clonotype occurred many times. This sequence joins TRBV18 and TRBJ1-3; D might be TRBD1 (5 bases). CDR1 and CDR2 from the germline V gene are KGHSH and LQKENI. Trimming took 0 bases from V and 0 from J, leaving 12 bases between them. CDR3 size: 17 residues. CDR3 in amino acids: CASSPPNRLSSGNTIYF. DNA of the CDR3: TGTGCCAGCTCACCACCGAACAGGCTGAGCTCTGGAAACACCATATATTTT.

This clonotype was seen a few times. This sequence joins TRBV3-1 and TRBJ2-7; 13 bases map to TRBD2. The CDR3 runs 16 residues. The V gene's germline CDR1 is LGHDT and CDR2 YNNKEL (reference sequence). V shed 1 base, J shed 6 bases, and the junction held 6 bases outside the gene matches. CDR3 nucleotides: TGTGCCAGCAGCCAAGGTCGACTAGCGGGAGGAGCCGAGCAGTACTTC. It translates to CASSQGRLAGGAEQYF.

This clonotype was picked up many times. V usage is TRBV27 and J usage is TRBJ2-7; 8 nucleotides line up with TRBD1. J was trimmed by 3 bases and V by 6 bases; bases with no gene match: 10. The germline CDR1 and CDR2 sequences are MNHEY and SMNVEV (reference sequence). The CDR3 has 15 amino acids. The CDR3 protein is CASSPGGFLSYEQYF. CDR3 bases: TGTGCCAGCAGCCCAGGGGGCTTTCTCAGCTACGAGCAGTACTTC.

This clonotype has a count of ten or more. J is TRBJ2-7 and V is TRBV5-1; D might be TRBD1 (6 bases). This CDR3 is built from 12 residues. V was trimmed by 0 bases and J by 5 bases, leaving 6 bases between them. Germline V gives CDR1 SGHRS, CDR2 YFSETQ. Here the CDR3 reads CASSLEGDEQYF. CDR3 sequence (DNA): TGCGCCAGCAGCTTGGAGGGGGACGAGCAGTACTTC.

The J gene is TRBJ1-5, the V gene TRBV6-2 or TRBV6-3; no definite D call. The germline V gene encodes CDR1 MNHEY and CDR2 SVGEGT. The V end lost 6 bases, the J end lost 2 bases, and 17 bases lay between the germline ends. This CDR3 spans 16 amino acids. The DNA for the CDR3 is TGTGCCAGCAGCTCCGAGACCTTGCTGGGCAATCAGCCCCAGCATTTT. As protein: CASSSETLLGNQPQHF.

This clonotype was seen only a few times. The chain carries TRBV9 and TRBJ1-1; the match to TRBD1 covers 7 bases. The CDR3 is 15 amino acids. In germline, CDR1 is SGDLS, CDR2 YYNGEE. Trimming took 0 bases from V and 8 from J; bases not matched to a gene: 10. CDR3 bases: TGTGCCAGCAGCGTAGGGGACAGCTATCCCCAGGAAGCTTTCTTT. Amino acids: CASSVGDSYPQEAFF.

The table lists this clonotype with many counts. V and J are TRBV27 and TRBJ2-7; 11 nucleotides line up with TRBD2. The CDR3 covers 15 residues. CDR1 is MNHEY and CDR2 is SMNVEV in the germline V gene (reference sequence). J lost 3 bases, V lost 8 bases, and 9 bases had no gene match. The CDR3 sequence is CASALAGGRDYEQYF. The CDR3 DNA follows: TGTGCCAGCGCTCTAGCGGGGGGTCGGGACTACGAGCAGTACTTC.

This clonotype was recorded many times. The J gene is TRBJ2-2, the V gene TRBV7-2; D uncertain. From germline, CDR1 is SGHTA and CDR2 FQGNSA. CDR3 length: 15 residues. V was trimmed by 1 base and J by 1 base, leaving 7 bases between them. The CDR3 loop reads CASSLVPQNTGELFF. CDR3 bases: TGTGCCAGCAGCTTAGTTCCTCAGAACACCGGGGAGCTGTTTTTT.

The chain links TRBV5-1 to TRBJ2-3; unclear D gene. The CDR3 runs to 15 residues. Germline CDR1 and CDR2: SGHRS and YFSETQ. Between the trimmed V and J ends, which lost 0 bases and 0 bases, there was a span of 8 bases. The CDR3 DNA is TGCGCCAGCAGCTTGGAGTTTGTGAGCACAGATACGCAGTATTTT. The encoded protein is CASSLEFVSTDTQYF.

This clonotype was picked up a small number of times. The rearrangement uses TRBV29-1 and TRBJ1-2; D gene ambiguous. CDR3 length: 14 residues. V was pared by 6 bases and J by 4 bases, with 18 bases between. Germline assignment: CDR1 SQVTM and CDR2 ANQGSEA. Here the CDR3 reads CSVPLQAESYGYTF. As DNA, the CDR3 is TGCAGCGTCCCCTTGCAAGCAGAATCCTATGGCTACACCTTC.

This clonotype was counted ten times or more. The V call is TRBV5-1, the J call TRBJ1-5; unclear D gene. This CDR3 contains 14 residues. Trimming left V 4 bases short and J 0 bases short, with 8 bases between. Germline CDR1 SGHRS, CDR2 YFSETQ. CDR3 residues: CASSPDISNQPQHF. The CDR3 DNA sequence: TGCGCCAGCAGCCCCGACATTAGCAATCAGCCCCAGCATTTT.

In its sample, this clonotype was seen a few times. The chain uses TRBV6-4 and TRBJ2-7; TRBD2 matches at 7 bases. V shed 6 bases and J 4 bases; nucleotides not matched to a gene: 15. Germline CDR1 reads MRHNA; CDR2 reads SNTAGT. This CDR3 comprises 16 residues. The CDR3 reads CASRGGASRLLYEQYF. The CDR3 coding sequence is TGTGCCAGCAGGGGAGGGGCTAGCAGGCTCCTGTACGAGCAGTACTTC.

This clonotype was seen only a few times. The CDR3 is CASSAQAGGHETQYF. In DNA, the CDR3 is TGTGCCAGCAGCGCTCAAGCGGGAGGGCACGAGACCCAGTACTTC. The rearrangement uses TRBV11-2 and TRBJ2-5; TRBD2 aligns across 10 bases. Trimming removed 5 bases from V and 5 bases from J; junction bases left unmatched: 8. The CDR3 sequence is 15 residues long. Germline V gene data show CDR1 as SGHAT and CDR2 as FQNNGV.

This chain links TRBV19 with TRBJ2-5; 7 nucleotides match TRBD1. Germline V gene lookup returns CDR1 LNHDA and CDR2 SQIVND (reference sequence). This CDR3 contains 14 residues. V dropped 5 bases and J dropped 2; count of bases not matched to a gene: 5. The DNA of the CDR3 is TGTGCCAGTAGTTCAGGACAGGAGCAAGAGACCCAGTACTTC. Translated: CASSSGQEQETQYF.

A few counts support this clonotype. V gene TRBV28 combines with J gene TRBJ2-5, with D tentatively TRBD1 (5 bases). V was cut by 3 bases and J by 0 bases, with 8 bases left in between. Germline CDR1 reads MDHEN; CDR2 reads SYDVKM. This CDR3 region has 14 residues. The CDR3 DNA reads as TGTGCCAGCAGTTTTTCAGGGTACCAAGAGACCCAGTACTTC. As protein: CASSFSGYQETQYF.

This clonotype has a count of ten or more. This chain uses TRBV27 with TRBJ2-7; a possible D gene is TRBD1 (5 bases). The CDR3 covers 13 residues. Germline V CDR1 and CDR2: MNHEY, SMNVEV (reference sequence). Trimming stripped 0 bases from V and 7 bases from J, with 10 bases between. The CDR3 reads CASSLSGRQEQYF. CDR3 coding DNA: TGTGCCAGCAGTTTATCGGGCCGACAGGAGCAGTACTTC.

The rearrangement joins TRBV5-6 to TRBJ1-5, with a tentative D call TRBD1 (5 bases). The V gene's germline CDR1 is SGHDT and CDR2 YYEEEE. The CDR3 consists of 14 residues. V was cut by 2 bases and J by 3 bases, with 9 bases left in between. CDR3: CASSFGTLNQPQHF. The CDR3 nucleotides read TGTGCCAGCAGCTTCGGGACCCTCAATCAGCCCCAGCATTTT.

This clonotype was detected ten times or more. The V and J genes are TRBV7-2 and TRBJ1-5; D is unclear. The germline V gene encodes CDR1 SGHTA and CDR2 FQGNSA. This CDR3 comprises 17 residues. V lost 2 bases and J 4 bases, leaving 18 bases between the germline ends. The CDR3 DNA reads TGTGCCAGCAGCTTATGGAGCCGCCCTGACGAAAATCAGCCCCAGCATTTT. Translated, it gives CASSLWSRPDENQPQHF.

Ten or more counts support this clonotype. The chain is built from TRBV5-1 and TRBJ2-1; weak D call: TRBD1 (6 bases). The CDR3 length is 13 residues. Trimming took off 6 bases at V and 4 bases at J, with 11 bases between the two ends. Germline V CDR1 and CDR2: SGHRS, YFSETQ. CDR3: CASTMDSYNEQFF. The DNA of the CDR3 is TGCGCCAGCACCATGGACAGTTACAATGAGCAGTTCTTC.

This chain links TRBV28 with TRBJ2-3; 10 nucleotides align to TRBD2. The CDR3 has 19 residues. Per germline, CDR1 MDHEN and CDR2 SYDVKM. Trimming removed 3 bases from V and 1 base from J; junction bases left unmatched: 13. This CDR3 is CASSFHRTSGRGGTDTQYF. The CDR3, as DNA: TGTGCCAGCAGTTTTCATCGGACTAGCGGCAGAGGTGGCACAGATACGCAGTATTTT.

A few counts support this clonotype. The chain has TRBV5-5 and TRBJ2-5; maybe TRBD1 (6 bases). CDR3 length equals 14 residues. Trimming removed 4 bases at V and 4 bases at J, with 14 bases between. The germline CDR1 and CDR2 sequences are SGHKS and YYEKEE (reference sequence). The CDR3 region has the DNA TGTGCCAGCAGCGCCCCACAGGGAGTAGAGACCCAGTACTTC. Translation: CASSAPQGVETQYF.

The table lists this clonotype with many counts. This sequence joins TRBV5-6 and TRBJ2-1; TRBD2 matches 13 bases. The CDR3 consists of 17 residues. J lost 6 bases, V lost 4 bases, and 10 bases had no gene match. Germline V CDR1 and CDR2: SGHDT, YYEEEE. The CDR3 sequence: CASSTSGTSGVINEQFF. In nucleotides, the CDR3 is TGTGCCAGCAGCACATCCGGGACTAGCGGGGTGATCAATGAGCAGTTCTTC.

This clonotype came up a few times. The chain couples TRBV5-1 to TRBJ2-5, with 7 nucleotides matching TRBD2. Trimming took 6 bases from V and 2 from J; bases not matched to a gene: 7. Germline assignment: CDR1 SGHRS and CDR2 YFSETQ. This CDR3 region has 14 residues. CDR3 region: CASNPAGVQETQYF. CDR3 bases: TGCGCCAGCAACCCCGCGGGAGTTCAAGAGACCCAGTACTTC.

This clonotype was detected many times. The chain has TRBV18 and TRBJ1-1; D perhaps matches TRBD1 (5 bases). From germline, CDR1 is KGHSH and CDR2 LQKENI. The ends were cut back, 0 bases at V and 7 bases at J, with 12 bases in the middle. The CDR3 runs to 14 residues. In DNA, the CDR3 is TGTGCCAGCTCACCACCAACGGGGGAAATTGAAGCTTTCTTT. Translating it yields CASSPPTGEIEAFF.